The 4 T cell receptor beta chains listed next were all sequenced from one sample in a study of blood T cells in healthy people across ages (dated by TCRdb to the mid-2010s). The library was made by 5' RACE. TCRdb records Illumina HiSeq 2500 as the sequencer. A second about 7 to 12 cycle PCR used a sample-barcoded 5' primer and a J-beta primer mix. The public reads were quality trimmed at Q25 with fastp and then assembled into clones with MiXCR by TCRdb, keeping productive beta chains. Every entry covers one CDR3 protein and lists the most common genes and DNA from its rows. This sample lists over 500,000 distinct CDR3 sequences; approximately 52% were detected once. Clones ranked in the top ten supply around an eighth of the sample. Sequencing input: blood. These receptors all come from a woman aged 80 or older in good health.

This clonotype was detected only once. Given a much more abundant clone one base away, this may be a read error. This chain links TRBV5-1 with TRBJ2-1; D may be TRBD1 (5 bases). Germline loops: CDR1 SGHRS, CDR2 YFSETQ. The CDR3 consists of 12 residues. The DNA for the CDR3 is TGCGCCAGCGGCTTACAGGTGTATGAGCAGTTCTTC. Translated, it gives CASGLQVYEQFF.

Many counts were recorded for this clonotype. The V and J genes are TRBV7-9 and TRBJ2-5; D is ambiguous. Trimming left V 5 bases short and J 2 bases short, with 12 bases between. The CDR3 sequence is 14 residues long. Germline CDR1 SEHNR, CDR2 FQNEAQ (reference sequence). The CDR3 region has the DNA TGTGCCAGCAGCGCCACAGCGAAACAAGAGACCCAGTACTTC. Amino acids: CASSATAKQETQYF. The full variable domain, its missing parts supplied by reference TRBV7-9 and TRBJ2-5, is DTGVSQNPRHKITKRGQNVTFRCDPISEHNRLYWYRQTLGQGPEFLTYFQNEAQLEKSRLLSDRFSAERPKGSFSTLEIQRTEQGDSAMYLCASSATAKQETQYFGPGTRLLVL.

The chain combines TRBV7-9 with TRBJ2-7; D perhaps matches TRBD1 (6 bases). V shed 5 bases and J shed 2 bases, with 16 bases lying between them. The CDR3 sequence is 15 residues long. Looked up from germline, CDR1 is SEHNR and CDR2 is FQNEAQ (reference sequence). The CDR3 sequence: CASSITDSRTYEQYF. The CDR3 DNA sequence: TGTGCCAGCAGCATTACGGACAGTCGGACCTACGAGCAGTACTTC.

The chain combines TRBV12-3 or TRBV12-4 with TRBJ1-4; D not resolved. V was clipped by 6 bases and J by 7 bases, with 3 bases between them. The CDR3 runs 10 residues. The CDR3 coding sequence is TGTGCCAGCAGGAGTGAAAAACTGTTTTTT. Protein: CASRSEKLFF.